These 2 T cell receptor beta chains were all obtained from the same sample, sequenced in a study of CD8 T cells in ankylosing spondylitis. TCRdb called the 5' RACE reads again in MiXCR, with one record for every CDR3 protein. The repertoire holds 670,000 or so distinct CDR3 sequences, with under 20% as singletons. Antigen specificity for these receptors is unknown. Study-wide findings and caveats: Characteristic, it appeared, of ankylosing spondylitis blood was a TCR beta motif of roughly eight highly homologous variants.

Sequenced material: blood, either unsorted or a sorted T cell fraction (not recorded which). Receptor source: a male donor with ankylosing spondylitis.

The sample holds a few counts of this clonotype. This sequence joins TRBV18 and TRBJ2-7; D is unresolved. This CDR3 is 13 amino acids long. V was cut by 3 bases and J by 6 bases, with 12 bases left in between. Germline assignment: CDR1 KGHSH and CDR2 LQKENI. The chain's CDR3 is CASSPSVDGEQYF. Written as DNA, the CDR3 is TGTGCCAGCTCACCCTCGGTAGACGGCGAGCAGTACTTC.

This clonotype turned up a few times. For the CDR3, the DNA is TGTGCCAGCAGACGCCTCTCCGGGACAGAAGGCACAGATACGCAGTATTTT. Translation: CASRRLSGTEGTDTQYF. This chain uses TRBV7-9 with TRBJ2-3; TRBD1 matches 7 bases. CDR3 length equals 17 residues. CDR1 is SEHNR, CDR2 FQNEAQ, per germline (reference sequence). V was clipped by 6 bases and J by 1 base; unmatched bases: 13.